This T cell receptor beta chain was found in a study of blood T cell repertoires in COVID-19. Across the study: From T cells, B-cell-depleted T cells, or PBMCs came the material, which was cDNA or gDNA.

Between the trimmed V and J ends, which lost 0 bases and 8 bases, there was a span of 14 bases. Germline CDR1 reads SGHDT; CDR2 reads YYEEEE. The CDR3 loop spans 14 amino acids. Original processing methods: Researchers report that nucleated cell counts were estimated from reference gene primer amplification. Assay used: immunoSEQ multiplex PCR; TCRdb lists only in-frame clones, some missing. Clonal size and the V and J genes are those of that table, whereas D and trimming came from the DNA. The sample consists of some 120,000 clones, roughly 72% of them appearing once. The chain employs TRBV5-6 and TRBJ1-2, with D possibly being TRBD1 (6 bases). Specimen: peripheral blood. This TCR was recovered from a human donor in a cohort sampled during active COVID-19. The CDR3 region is CASSLADSLEGYTF. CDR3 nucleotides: TGTGCCAGCAGCTTGGCGGACAGCCTCGAAGGCTACACCTTC.